This T cell receptor (beta chain) comes out of a study of Ad26.COV2.S vaccination and SARS-CoV-2 variants. Findings of the study overall: Vaccine recipients posted higher spike-specific TCR breadth than their placebo counterparts. The study found similar non-spike TCR breadth in vaccine and placebo recipients. Spike-specific responses of CD8+ and CD4+ T cells were reported to display substantial breadth after vaccination.

Profiled with immunoSEQ multiplex PCR; TCRdb holds only in-frame clones, not every one. The sample records about 350,000 clones, about 90% being singletons. This clone has only a few counts. The antigen is undetermined. The CDR3 runs 14 residues. Germline V gene sequence: CDR1 MGHRA, CDR2 YSYEKL. V gave up 1 base and J gave up 7 bases, with 8 bases separating them. V gene TRBV4-1 combines with J gene TRBJ1-6; the D gene is possibly TRBD1 (6 bases). This TCR came from a human donor who had recovered from COVID-19. Sequencing used peripheral blood, obtained after recovery from COVID-19. Written as DNA, the CDR3 is TGCGCCAGCAGCCAAGCGGACAGAAATTCACCCCTCCACTTT. As protein: CASSQADRNSPLHF.